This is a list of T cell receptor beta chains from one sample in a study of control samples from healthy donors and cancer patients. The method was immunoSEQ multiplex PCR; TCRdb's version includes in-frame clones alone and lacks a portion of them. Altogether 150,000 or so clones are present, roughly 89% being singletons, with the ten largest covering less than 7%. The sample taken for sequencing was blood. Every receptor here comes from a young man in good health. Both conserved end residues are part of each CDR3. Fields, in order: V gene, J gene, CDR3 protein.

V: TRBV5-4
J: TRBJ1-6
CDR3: CASSADRLNSPLHF

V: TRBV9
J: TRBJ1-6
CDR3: CASSVGGLPNSPLHF

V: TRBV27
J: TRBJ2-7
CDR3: CASRWGGSYEQYF

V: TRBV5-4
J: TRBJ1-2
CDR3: CASSPGGGAQNYGYTF

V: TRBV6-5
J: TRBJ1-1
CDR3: CASTPPEAGPPEAFF

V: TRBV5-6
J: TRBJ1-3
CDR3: CASSIIPGQWTTSGNTIYF

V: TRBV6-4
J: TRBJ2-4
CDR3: CASPIGRLAKNIQYF

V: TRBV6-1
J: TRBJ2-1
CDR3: CASSEADSGSYEQFF

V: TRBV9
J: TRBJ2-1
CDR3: CASSGGGEQFF

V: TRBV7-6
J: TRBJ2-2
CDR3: CASSFSSGRTGGVGELFF

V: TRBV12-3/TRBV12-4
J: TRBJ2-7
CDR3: CASEDGRGDEQYF

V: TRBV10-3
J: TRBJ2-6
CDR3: CAISAFVLSGANVLTF

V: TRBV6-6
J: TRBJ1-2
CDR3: CASSYAGGYTF

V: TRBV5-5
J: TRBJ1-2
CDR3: CASSHSRGNGYTF